This T cell receptor beta chain was retrieved from a study of cytomegalovirus exposure and HLA in healthy donors. Study findings and constraints: In a later analysis, common viral pathogens appeared linked to several of the most significant clusters. Most CMV-associated TCR beta chains appeared HLA-restricted in a later analysis. Immune exposure was documented only through CMV serostatus. The study listed about 150 cytomegalovirus-associated TCR beta chains.

Per germline, CDR1 SGHVS and CDR2 FQNEAQ. The CDR3 length is 14 residues. V lost 1 base to trimming and J lost 4 bases, with 10 bases between them. About this clone: The antigen is not known.

Vbeta (60) and Jbeta (13) primers were used in the PCR. The data were produced by immunoSEQ multiplex PCR, yet TCRdb's version contains in-frame clones alone and is incomplete. Here the sample spans around 240,000 clones, roughly 80% being singletons. This rearrangement joins TRBV7-8 to TRBJ1-2; D gene uncertain. The sample comprised PBMCs. This receptor was taken from a woman aged 35 to 49 in good health and CMV-seropositive. CDR3 DNA sequence: TGTGCCAGCAGCTTAGTAAGCCGGGGCTATGGCTACACCTTC. Translated: CASSLVSRGYGYTF.